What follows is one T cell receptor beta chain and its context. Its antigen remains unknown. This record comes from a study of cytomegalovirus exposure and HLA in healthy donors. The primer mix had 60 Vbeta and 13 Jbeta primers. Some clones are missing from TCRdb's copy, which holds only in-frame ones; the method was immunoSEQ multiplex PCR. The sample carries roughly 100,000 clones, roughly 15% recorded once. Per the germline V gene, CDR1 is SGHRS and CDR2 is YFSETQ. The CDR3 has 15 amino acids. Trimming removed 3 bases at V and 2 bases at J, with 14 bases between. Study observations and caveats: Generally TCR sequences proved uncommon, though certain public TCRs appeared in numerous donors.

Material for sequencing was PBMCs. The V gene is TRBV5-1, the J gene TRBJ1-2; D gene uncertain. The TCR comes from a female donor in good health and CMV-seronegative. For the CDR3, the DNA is TGCGCCAGCAGCTACCGAAGAAGCAACAACTATGGCTACACCTTC. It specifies CASSYRRSNNYGYTF.